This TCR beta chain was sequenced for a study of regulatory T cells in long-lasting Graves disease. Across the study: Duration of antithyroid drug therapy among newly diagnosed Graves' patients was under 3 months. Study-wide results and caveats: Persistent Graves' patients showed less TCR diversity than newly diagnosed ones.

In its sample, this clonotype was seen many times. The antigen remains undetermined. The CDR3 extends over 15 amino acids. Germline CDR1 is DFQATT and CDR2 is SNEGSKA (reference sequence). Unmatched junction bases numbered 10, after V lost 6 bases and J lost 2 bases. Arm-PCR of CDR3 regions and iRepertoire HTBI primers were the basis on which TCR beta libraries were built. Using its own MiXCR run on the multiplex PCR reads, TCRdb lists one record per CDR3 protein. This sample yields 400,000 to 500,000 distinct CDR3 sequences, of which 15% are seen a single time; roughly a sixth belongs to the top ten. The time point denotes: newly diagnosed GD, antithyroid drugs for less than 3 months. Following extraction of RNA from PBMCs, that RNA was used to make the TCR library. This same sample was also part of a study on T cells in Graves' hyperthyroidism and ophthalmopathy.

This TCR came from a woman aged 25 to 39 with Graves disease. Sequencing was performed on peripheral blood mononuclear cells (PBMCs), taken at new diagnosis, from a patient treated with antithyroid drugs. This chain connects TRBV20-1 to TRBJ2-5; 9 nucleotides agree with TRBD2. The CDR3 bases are TGCAGTGCGTCAACACTAGCGGGCTTACAAGAGACCCAGTACTTC. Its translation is CSASTLAGLQETQYF.